This TCR beta chain was recovered during a study of OX40 agonist ivuxolimab in advanced cancers. About the research overall: Ivuxolimab is an agonistic anti-OX40 (CD134) antibody, and patients were treated with it.

CDR1 and CDR2 (germline): WSHSY, SAAADI. Trimming removed 0 bases from V and 9 bases from J, with 6 bases in between. This CDR3 is built from 13 residues. Broader study findings: Circulating CD4+ and CD8+ T cells showed clonal expansion by week 6 at 0.1 to 3.0 mg/kg.

Data came from immunoSEQ multiplex PCR; TCRdb stores just in-frame clones and leaves some out. Of approximately 30,000 clones in the sample, about four fifths were seen once. Details on this clone: The antigen is undetermined.

This material consisted of CD4+ or CD8+ T cells sorted from blood, taken in a trial of the OX40 agonist ivuxolimab. The chain is built from TRBV10-2 and TRBJ1-6; no definite D call. This TCR derives from an adult with an advanced solid tumor such as melanoma, head and neck, liver or kidney cancer. The CDR3 reads CASSESWASPLHF. In nucleotides, the CDR3 is TGCGCCAGCAGTGAGTCCTGGGCTTCACCCCTCCACTTT.